This T cell receptor beta chain is from a study of shared clonotypes between healthy human individuals. This clone was seen a single time. The team ran DNA from unsorted PBMCs on ten immunoSEQ deep assay plates for sequencing. Authors' analysis steps: ImmunoSEQ output lacked quality scores and full-length reads, limiting matched filtering. Here immunoSEQ multiplex PCR was the method, and the copy in TCRdb shows in-frame clones only, minus some. The V and J calls and clone size are taken from that table; D and trimming were inferred from the DNA. This sample has about 470,000 clones; 79% occur once, and the top ten carry about 13%. CDR1 is MDHEN, CDR2 SYDVKM, per germline. The CDR3 runs to 13 residues. Trimming stripped 6 bases from V and 7 bases from J, with 13 bases between.

Sequenced material: PBMCs. The V and J genes are TRBV28 and TRBJ2-1; no firm D call. This TCR was sampled from a woman aged 40 to 55 in good health. Some clones in this sample may be carry-over from other donors' samples. CDR3 loop: CASRAALGNEQFF. CDR3 nucleotide sequence: TGTGCCAGCAGGGCGGCCCTGGGGAATGAGCAGTTCTTC.